This T cell receptor beta chain was retrieved from a study of OX40 agonist ivuxolimab in advanced cancers. Turning to the study itself: Ivuxolimab is a fully human IgG2 antibody that activates OX40 (CD134). Checkpoint inhibitors had been given previously to under 50% of patients.

Clones were sequenced by immunoSEQ multiplex PCR, and TCRdb holds only the in-frame ones, with some missing. The sample holds 80,000 to 100,000 clones; roughly 93% are singletons and the top ten take around 0.3%. No patient had autoimmune disease or received systemic immunosuppression. The V gene's germline CDR1 is SGDLS and CDR2 YYNGEE. The V gene lost 5 bases and the J gene lost 5 bases, with 17 bases spanning the gap. There are 15 residues in the CDR3. This clone was observed once. The chain uses TRBV9 and TRBJ2-1, with D possibly being TRBD1 (6 bases). The clonotype comes from an adult with an advanced solid tumor such as melanoma, head and neck, liver or kidney cancer. The sequences come from CD4+ or CD8+ T cells sorted from blood, collected in a trial of the OX40 agonist ivuxolimab. This chain's CDR3 is CASSPTGRTNNEQFF. DNA of the CDR3: TGTGCCAGCAGTCCGACAGGCCGGACCAACAATGAGCAGTTCTTC. Full variable domain (rest looked up from reference TRBV9 and TRBJ2-1): DSGVTQTPKHLITATGQRVTLRCSPRSGDLSVYWYQQSLDQGLQFLIQYYNGEERAKGNILERFSAQQFPDLHSELNLSSLELGDSALYFCASSPTGRTNNEQFFGPGTRLTVL.